These 14 T cell receptor beta chains were sequenced from one sample in a study of blood T cell repertoires in COVID-19. Sequenced by immunoSEQ multiplex PCR; TCRdb stores in-frame clones only, minus some. The top ten hold roughly 46% of the sample, which has 25,000 to 35,000 clones, about 80% seen once. Specimen: peripheral blood. The source is an elderly woman with acute or convalescent COVID-19.

J is TRBJ1-3 and V is TRBV4-3; D unclear. CDR1 is LGHNA and CDR2 is YSLEER in the germline V gene. Trimming removed 2 bases from V and 0 bases from J, with 14 bases in between. CDR3 length: 17 amino acids. CDR3 DNA sequence: TGCGCCAGCAGCCAAACGCGGGCAGCCCTCTCTGGAAACACCATATATTTT. Protein product: CASSQTRAALSGNTIYF.

The chain has TRBV7-9 and TRBJ2-1; a possible D gene is TRBD2 (5 bases). With 2 bases removed from V and 7 bases from J, the gap between germline ends came to 15 bases. This CDR3 spans 15 amino acids. In germline, CDR1 is SEHNR, CDR2 FQNEAQ (reference sequence). CDR3 sequence (DNA): TGTGCCAGCAGCTTATGGGAGAGGCTGATGAATGAGCAGTTCTTC. Translated: CASSLWERLMNEQFF.

V is TRBV29-1 and J is TRBJ2-7; TRBD2 matches at 13 bases. J gave up 6 bases and V 6 bases, and 8 bases lay outside the gene matches. This CDR3 is built from 14 residues. In germline, CDR1 is SQVTM, CDR2 ANQGSEA. The DNA for the CDR3 is TGCAGCGTAACTCGGACTAGCGGGAGCGGCGAGCAGTACTTC. Its translation: CSVTRTSGSGEQYF.

V gene TRBV28 combines with J gene TRBJ1-5, with D perhaps matching TRBD1 (6 bases). With 7 bases removed from V and 7 bases from J, the gap between germline ends came to 14 bases. Germline lookup yields CDR1 MDHEN and CDR2 SYDVKM. The CDR3 sequence is 13 residues long. The CDR3 is CASMGGAWQPQHF. In DNA form, the CDR3 reads TGTGCCAGCATGGGGGGGGCTTGGCAGCCCCAGCATTTT.

V and J are TRBV5-1 and TRBJ2-3, with D perhaps TRBD1 (6 bases). The length of the CDR3 is 15 residues. Germline-derived CDR1 and CDR2 are SGHRS and YFSETQ. Deletions cut 0 bases from V and 1 base from J, with 9 bases between. CDR3 residues: CASSLARGGTDTQYF. CDR3 DNA: TGCGCCAGCAGCTTGGCCAGGGGTGGCACAGATACGCAGTATTTT.

This clone was seen a handful of times. The rearrangement links TRBV19 to TRBJ1-2; TRBD1 is a possible D gene (6 bases). Trimming pared 5 bases from V and 5 bases from J, leaving 12 bases between. The germline gives CDR1 LNHDA, CDR2 SQIVND (reference sequence). The CDR3 has 13 residues. The CDR3 sequence: CASSWGHEYGYTF. CDR3 bases: TGTGCCAGTAGTTGGGGGCATGAATATGGCTACACCTTC.

J is TRBJ1-2 and V is TRBV27; TRBD1 aligns across 8 bases. V trimming: 5 bases; J trimming: 5 bases; junction bases outside the gene matches: 7. Germline V gene data show CDR1 as MNHEY and CDR2 as SMNVEV (reference sequence). This CDR3 contains 14 residues. The CDR3: CASSPGTGFYGYTF. The CDR3 DNA is TGTGCCAGCAGTCCCGGGACAGGTTTTTATGGCTACACCTTC.

V and J are TRBV30 and TRBJ1-5; tentatively, D is TRBD1 (6 bases). Trimming left V 5 bases short and J 11 bases short, with 22 bases between. Germline loops: CDR1 GTSNPN, CDR2 SVGIG (reference sequence). The CDR3 totals 14 residues. CDR3 bases: TGTGCCTGGGATAGGGGCAGGGGATTGATGGCCCAGCATTTT. Translation gives CAWDRGRGLMAQHF.

V is TRBV15 and J is TRBJ1-5, with 7 bases matching TRBD1. V was clipped by 1 base and J by 3 bases; unmatched bases: 6. The CDR3 has 16 amino acids. Germline V lookup: CDR1 LNHNV, CDR2 YYDKDF (reference sequence). The CDR3: CATSRGQGIPNQPQHF. CDR3 sequence (DNA): TGTGCCACCAGCAGAGGACAGGGAATACCCAATCAGCCCCAGCATTTT.

The rearrangement links TRBV6-6 to TRBJ2-7; perhaps TRBD2 as D (5 bases). This CDR3 contains 16 residues. CDR1 is MNHNY, CDR2 SVGAGI, per germline (reference sequence). With 6 bases removed from V and 3 bases from J, the gap between germline ends came to 21 bases. The chain's CDR3 is CASRSSDGGPDYEQYF. The CDR3 DNA follows: TGTGCCAGCAGGAGCAGTGACGGCGGGCCCGACTACGAGCAGTACTTC.

This chain links TRBV19 with TRBJ2-1, with 10 nucleotides matching TRBD2. CDR1 is LNHDA, CDR2 SQIVND, per germline (reference sequence). This CDR3 has 15 residues. The junction had 9 bases not matched to a gene; V was cut back by 7 bases and J by 6 bases. CDR3 DNA: TGTGCCAGTACTCTTAGCGGGGGGCTGGGCAATGAGCAGTTCTTC. Protein sequence: CASTLSGGLGNEQFF. Using reference TRBV19 and TRBJ2-1 for the parts outside the CDR3, the full variable domain is DGGITQSPKYLFRKEGQNVTLSCEQNLNHDAMYWYRQDPGQGLRLIYYSQIVNDFQKGDIAEGYSVSREKKESFPLTVTSAQKNPTAFYLCASTLSGGLGNEQFFGPGTRLTVL.

The chain is built from TRBV29-1 and TRBJ1-3; TRBD1 aligns across 7 bases. CDR1 and CDR2 from the germline V gene are SQVTM and ANQGSEA. V gave up 5 bases and J gave up 1 base; unmatched junction bases: 2. The CDR3 length is 13 residues. The CDR3 loop is CSVLQGSGNTIYF. The CDR3 bases are TGCAGCGTTCTACAGGGGTCTGGAAACACCATATATTTT.

There are a few counts of this clone. The chain employs TRBV11-2 and TRBJ1-2; D gene uncertain. The CDR3 totals 12 residues. V lost 3 bases and J 7 bases, leaving 9 bases between the germline ends. The V gene's germline CDR1 is SGHAT and CDR2 FQNNGV. The CDR3 DNA sequence: TGTGCCAGCAGCTTGTTGCGTGGTGGCTACACCTTC. Its translation is CASSLLRGGYTF.

The gene calls are TRBV18 and TRBJ2-7; D possibly corresponds to TRBD1 (5 bases). With 3 bases removed from V and 1 base from J, the gap between germline ends came to 13 bases. Per germline, CDR1 KGHSH and CDR2 LQKENI. This CDR3 has 15 residues. The CDR3 sequence: CASSPPNRQSYEQYF. The CDR3 DNA follows: TGTGCCAGCTCACCCCCAAACAGGCAGTCCTACGAGCAGTACTTC.